These 3 T cell receptor beta chains were sequenced from one sample in a study of beta chain bispecific antibodies for T cell cancers. Points from the study as a whole: The leukemia cells, rather than normal T cells, gave most of the targeted TRBV signal.

No antigen has been assigned to these receptors. Either OKT3 anti-CD3 antibody or CD3/CD28 beads expanded T cells from blood mononuclear cells over roughly 3 days. In TCRdb, the 5' RACE reads were re-called with MiXCR into one record per CDR3 protein. The data show 9,000 or so distinct CDR3 sequences, less than 2.5% seen once. The sample in question was T cells from a healthy donor cultured with Jurkat leukemia cells, obtained from a culture containing an anti-CD19 bispecific antibody. These receptors were taken from a human donor in good health. Some clones in this sample may be carry-over from other donors' samples.

This clonotype was observed many times. This sequence joins TRBV5-1 and TRBJ1-1, with D possibly TRBD1 on 5 matching bases. This CDR3 contains 17 residues. From germline, CDR1 is SGHRS and CDR2 YFSETQ. With 1 base removed from V and 0 bases from J, the gap between germline ends came to 16 bases. This CDR3 reads CASSLWKGGAMNTEAFF. CDR3 coding DNA: TGCGCCAGCAGCTTGTGGAAGGGAGGGGCCATGAACACTGAAGCTTTCTTT. Supplemented by reference TRBV5-1 and TRBJ1-1, the full variable domain reads KAGVTQTPRYLIKTRGQQVTLSCSPISGHRSVSWYQQTPGQGLQFLFEYFSETQRNKGNFPGRFSGRQFSNSRSEMNVSTLELGDSALYLCASSLWKGGAMNTEAFFGQGTRLTVV.

This clonotype was observed at least ten times. The genes are TRBV3-1 and TRBJ2-3; D assignment may be TRBD1 or TRBD2 (5 bases each). V lost 0 bases and J lost 2, with 15 bases in between. This CDR3 is 17 amino acids long. Germline assignment: CDR1 LGHDT and CDR2 YNNKEL (reference sequence). For the CDR3, the DNA is TGTGCCAGCAGCCAAGACTATGGGGACGGCTACACAGATACGCAGTATTTT. Translation: CASSQDYGDGYTDTQYF.

The table lists this clonotype with many counts. The V call is TRBV3-1, the J call TRBJ2-1, with 7 positions matching TRBD2. V lost 8 bases and J lost 7; bases outside the gene matches: 2. The germline V gene has CDR1 LGHDT and CDR2 YNNKEL (reference sequence). CDR3 length: 11 residues. The CDR3 protein is CASLAGNEQFF. The CDR3 bases are TGTGCCAGCTTAGCGGGTAATGAGCAGTTCTTC.